A selection of T cell receptor beta chains follows, all from one sample in a study of blood T cell repertoires in COVID-19. TCRdb's copy holds only in-frame clones and misses some; the assay was immunoSEQ multiplex PCR. The repertoire includes about 95,000 clones, about 84% of them detected once, and more than 20% sits in the top ten. The sample taken for sequencing was peripheral blood. The receptor set was obtained from a human donor in a cohort sampled during active COVID-19. CDR3s include the opening cysteine and the closing phenylalanine or tryptophan. The order of the fields is V gene, J gene, clone size, D gene, CDR3 DNA, CDR3 protein. D genes are given only for firm matches. Clone size, where shown, is once, few, many, or a class for clones that have expanded.

TRBV27	TRBJ1-4	-	TRBD1	TGTGCCAGCAGCTTCAGCCTGACAGGGCTAAGGGCTAGAGAAAAACTGTTTTTT	CASSFSLTGLRAREKLFF
TRBV27	TRBJ1-1	once	-	TGTGCCAGCAGTTTCCTCTTTGGGGGGGTGAACACTGAAGCTTTCTTT	CASSFLFGGVNTEAFF
TRBV6-1	TRBJ1-1	-	TRBD1	TGTGCCAGCAGACGGGACAGAGAAAGGGATGAAGCTTTCTTT	CASRRDRERDEAFF
TRBV6-5	TRBJ1-1	-	-	TGTGCCAGCAGCCAGTCGGGACAAAACACTGAAGCTTTCTTT	CASSQSGQNTEAFF
TRBV28	TRBJ2-1	-	TRBD2	TGTGCCAGCAGTTCCCTACTAGCGGGAATCTACAATGAGCAGTTCTTC	CASSSLLAGIYNEQFF
TRBV19	TRBJ2-6	-	-	TGTGCCAGTAGTATGGGGGCCTCTGGGGCCAACGTCCTGACTTTC	CASSMGASGANVLTF
TRBV7-2	TRBJ2-1	-	TRBD2	TGTGCCAGCAGCCCGAAGGGGCGGGGGGGCCCTATCAATGAGCAGTTCTTC	CASSPKGRGGPINEQFF
TRBV11-2	TRBJ2-1	once	-	TGTGCCAGCAGCTTAGGCGGGAACTCCTACAATGAGCAGTTCTTC	CASSLGGNSYNEQFF
TRBV6-5	TRBJ2-7	-	TRBD1	TGTGCCAGCAGTACCGGGGACAGGGCCCGCGAGCAGTACTTC	CASSTGDRAREQYF
TRBV19	TRBJ2-3	once	TRBD2	TGTGCCAGTAGTATAGTAAGAGCGGGGGGGCCAGATACGCAGTATTTT	CASSIVRAGGPDTQYF
TRBV10-1	TRBJ1-2	few	TRBD1	TGCGCCAGCAGCGAAGACAGGGGCTATGGCTACACCTTC	CASSEDRGYGYTF
TRBV19	TRBJ1-5	-	-	TGTGCCAGTAGAGGACAGTCGGGCAATCAGCCCCAGCATTTT	CASRGQSGNQPQHF
TRBV19	TRBJ1-5	-	TRBD1	TGTGCCAGTAGTACGGGGGGGACAGGGGGCCGGAGCCCTAATCAGCCCCAGCATTTT	CASSTGGTGGRSPNQPQHF
TRBV18	TRBJ2-5	-	TRBD2	TGTGCCAGCTCACACCAAACCGGGACTAGCGGCCAAGAGACCCAGTACTTC	CASSHQTGTSGQETQYF
TRBV7-2	TRBJ2-1	-	-	TGTGCCAGCAGCACGGGGACCTACAATGAGCAGTTCTTC	CASSTGTYNEQFF
TRBV6-6	TRBJ2-7	-	-	TGTGCCAGCAGTCCCCGGAGTGGCTACGAGCAGTACTTC	CASSPRSGYEQYF
TRBV11-2	TRBJ1-1	once	-	TGTGCCAGCAGCTTCTCGTTTGCAGGCGTGAACACTGAAGCTTTCTTT	CASSFSFAGVNTEAFF
TRBV11-2	TRBJ1-1	-	-	TGTGCCAGCAGCCCTCACACGGGGGGGGGCTCTTGGATGAACACTGAAGCTTTCTTT	CASSPHTGGGSWMNTEAFF
TRBV29-1	TRBJ1-2	-	-	TGCAGCGTTGTATGGGGCGACTATGGCTACACCTTC	CSVVWGDYGYTF
TRBV6-5	TRBJ2-1	-	TRBD2	TGTGCCAGCAGTCGAGCGGGAGGGCCGAATGAGCAGTTCTTC	CASSRAGGPNEQFF
TRBV7-9	TRBJ2-7	once	TRBD2	TGTGCCAGCAGCCCCGCCGGAGGGCTAGCGGTATCCTACGAGCAGTACTTC	CASSPAGGLAVSYEQYF
TRBV25-1	TRBJ1-2	-	TRBD1	TGTGCCAGCACGGGACAGTCTCATGGCTACACCTTC	CASTGQSHGYTF
TRBV12-3/TRBV12-4	TRBJ2-2	-	-	TGTGCCAGCAGGCCGACTAACCCCGGGGAGCTGTTTTTT	CASRPTNPGELFF
TRBV5-1	TRBJ2-4	-	-	TGCGCCAGCAGCTTGGTTGCCAGTATTGACATTCAGTACTTC	CASSLVASIDIQYF
TRBV28	TRBJ1-5	-	-	TGTGCCAGCAGTTCAGGGGTCAATCAGCCCCAGCATTTT	CASSSGVNQPQHF
TRBV15	TRBJ2-1	-	-	TGTGCCACCAGCAGAGTAACCCTAGGAGGGGATGAGCAGTTCTTC	CATSRVTLGGDEQFF
TRBV7-7	TRBJ2-5	-	-	TGTGCTACAGGAAGTGTTCAAGAGACCCAGTACTTC	CATGSVQETQYF
TRBV28	TRBJ1-1	-	-	TGTGCCACCAAACGGGGATCGAACACTGAAGCTTTCTTT	CATKRGSNTEAFF
TRBV6-1	TRBJ1-1	-	-	TGTGCCAGCAGTGAAGGGGCATTGAACACTGAAGCTTTCTTT	CASSEGALNTEAFF
TRBV7-8	TRBJ1-3	-	-	TGTGCCAGCAGCTTAGTTGGTGCGGTGGGAAACACCATATATTTT	CASSLVGAVGNTIYF